The text below deals with one T cell receptor beta chain. No cognate antigen has been identified for it. Base qualities were left out, and no much larger clone turns up one base away. Collaborating institutions collected whole blood in K2EDTA tubes following their own protocols. For TCRbeta analysis, collaborators shipped samples in one of three forms: frozen whole blood, isolated PBMCs, or DNA extracted from either of those sample types. This specimen belongs to a study of blood T cell repertoires in COVID-19 (TCRdb year 2020). Concerning the study at large: The collaborator samples originated in the United States, Italy and Spain and spanned the acute and convalescent phases of COVID-19. The prospective study material was composed of cDNA or gDNA derived from T cells, B-cell-depleted T cells, or PBMCs. Deeply sampled blood TCRbeta repertoires from subjects exposed to, actively infected with, or recovered from COVID-19 were included in the dataset. The repertoires were released in a freely available public database meant as a resource for research on the immune response to SARS-CoV-2. The samples were drawn from two sources: the first 160 participants of the ongoing ImmuneRACE study, and over 1,000 subjects contributed by 6 global collaborators. Sample metadata almost always included a de-identified subject ID, COVID-19 status, age in years and sex. Where available, HLA class I and class II types were taken from metadata supplied by the sample provider and were not determined by assay-based typing.

Including the terminal cysteine and phenylalanine, the CDR3 comprises 17 residues. Only the CDR3 portion is preserved as DNA: 51 bases, with reading frame beginning at the first base. The germline V gene (reference sequence) specifies SGHKS as CDR1 and YYEKEE as CDR2. V is reduced by 4 bases and J by 10 bases, leaving a spacing of 27 bases between them. What the work shows at the level of the full study, not this receptor alone: How much clinical and demographic metadata was included differed by source and by participant, and the metadata was provided uncurated.

TCRbeta CDR3 regions were amplified from genomic DNA by means of the immunoSEQ Assay, a bias-controlled multiplex PCR. Processing in the source paper ran as follows. The number of nucleated cells in each sample was estimated by amplification of reference gene primers within the assay. Sequence reads were collapsed and filtered to measure the absolute abundance of every unique TCRbeta CDR3 rearrangement. For each sample, productive Simpson clonality was calculated by taking the square root of Simpson's diversity index across productive rearrangements. The immuneACCESS repertoire file appears here via TCRdb, limited to in-frame rearrangements. These files lack a portion of the clones; in checked studies, under half of the deficit traces to unresolved V genes, and the cause of the others is not known. The V and J calls and clone size come from that table; D and trimming were worked out from the DNA. The table for this sample lists 65,000 to 85,000 clones; around 86% of them were counted only once. The ten largest clones represent 11% of the sample.

The sequencing sample was made of peripheral blood. This receptor was obtained from a woman younger than 35 with acute or convalescent COVID-19. The V gene is TRBV5-5 and the J gene is TRBJ2-1; TRBD2 could be the D gene, as 6 bases match. The CDR3 region reads CASSPRLLATRSGEQFF. The sequence in DNA is TGTGCCAGCAGCCCTCGCCTACTAGCAACCAGATCAGGGGAGCAGTTCTTC.